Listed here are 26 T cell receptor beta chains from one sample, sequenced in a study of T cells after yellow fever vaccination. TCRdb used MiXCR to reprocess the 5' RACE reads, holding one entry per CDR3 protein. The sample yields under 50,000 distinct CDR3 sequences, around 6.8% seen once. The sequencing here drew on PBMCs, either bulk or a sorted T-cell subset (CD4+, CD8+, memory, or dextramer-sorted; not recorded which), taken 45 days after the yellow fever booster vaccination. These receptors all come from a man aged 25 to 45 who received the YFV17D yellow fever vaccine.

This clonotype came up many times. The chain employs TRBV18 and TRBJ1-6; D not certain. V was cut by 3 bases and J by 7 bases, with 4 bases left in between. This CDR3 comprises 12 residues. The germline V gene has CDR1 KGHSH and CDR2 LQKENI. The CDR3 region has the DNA TGTGCCAGCTCACCCGTCAATTCACCCCTCCACTTT. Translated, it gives CASSPVNSPLHF.

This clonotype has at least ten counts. In DNA, the CDR3 is TGTGCCAGCAGTGTGGTAGCGGCTAACACCGGGGAGCTGTTTTTT. Protein: CASSVVAANTGELFF. The V gene is TRBV2, the J gene TRBJ2-2, with D maybe TRBD2 (6 bases). Germline assignment: CDR1 SNHLY and CDR2 FYNNEI. Trimming removed 4 bases at V and 2 bases at J, with 11 bases between. CDR3 length equals 15 residues.

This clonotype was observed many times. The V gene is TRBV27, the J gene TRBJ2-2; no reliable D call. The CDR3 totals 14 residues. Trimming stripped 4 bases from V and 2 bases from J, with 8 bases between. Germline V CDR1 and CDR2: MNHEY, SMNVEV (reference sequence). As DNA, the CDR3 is TGTGCCAGCAGTTCTCAAACCAACACCGGGGAGCTGTTTTTT. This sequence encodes CASSSQTNTGELFF.

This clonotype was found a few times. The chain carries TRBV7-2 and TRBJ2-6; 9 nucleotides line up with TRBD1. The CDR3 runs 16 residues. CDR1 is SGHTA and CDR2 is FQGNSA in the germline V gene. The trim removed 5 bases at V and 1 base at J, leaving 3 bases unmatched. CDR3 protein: CASSRDRVSGANVLTF. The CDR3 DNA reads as TGTGCCAGCAGCCGGGACAGGGTATCTGGGGCCAACGTCCTGACTTTC.

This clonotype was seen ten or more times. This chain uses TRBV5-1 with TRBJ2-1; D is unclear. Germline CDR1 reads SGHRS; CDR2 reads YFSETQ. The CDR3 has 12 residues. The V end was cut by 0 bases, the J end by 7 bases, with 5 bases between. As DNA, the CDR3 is TGCGCCAGCAGCTTGGCCCAGAATGAGCAGTTCTTC. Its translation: CASSLAQNEQFF.

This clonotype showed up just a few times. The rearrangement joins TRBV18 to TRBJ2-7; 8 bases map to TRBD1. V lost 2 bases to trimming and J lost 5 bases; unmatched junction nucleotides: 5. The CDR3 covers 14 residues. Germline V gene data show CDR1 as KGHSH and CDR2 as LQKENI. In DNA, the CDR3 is TGTGCCAGCTCACCAAATCAGGGGGCCAACGAGCAGTACTTC. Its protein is CASSPNQGANEQYF.

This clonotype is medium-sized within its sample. As DNA, the CDR3 is TGCAGTGCTAGTCTAGCGGGAGGGGAGAATGAGCAGTTCTTC. Its translation: CSASLAGGENEQFF. The chain joins TRBV20-1 to TRBJ2-1; TRBD2 aligns across 12 bases. Per germline, CDR1 DFQATT and CDR2 SNEGSKA (reference sequence). V gave up 3 bases and J gave up 7 bases; unmatched junction bases: 4. The CDR3 is 14 residues long.

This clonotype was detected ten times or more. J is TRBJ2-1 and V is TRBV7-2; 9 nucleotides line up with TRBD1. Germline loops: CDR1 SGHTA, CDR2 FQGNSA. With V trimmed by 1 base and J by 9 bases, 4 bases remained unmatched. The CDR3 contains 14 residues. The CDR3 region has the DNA TGTGCCAGCAGCTTAGACAGGGGGCTACGTGAGCAGTTCTTC. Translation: CASSLDRGLREQFF.

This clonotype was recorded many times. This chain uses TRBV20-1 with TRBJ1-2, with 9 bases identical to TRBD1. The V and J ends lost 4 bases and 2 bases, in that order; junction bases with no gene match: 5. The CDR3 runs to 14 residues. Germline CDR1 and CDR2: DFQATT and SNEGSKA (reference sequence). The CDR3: CSAKPGQGNYGYTF. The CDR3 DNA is TGCAGTGCTAAACCGGGACAGGGAAACTATGGCTACACCTTC.

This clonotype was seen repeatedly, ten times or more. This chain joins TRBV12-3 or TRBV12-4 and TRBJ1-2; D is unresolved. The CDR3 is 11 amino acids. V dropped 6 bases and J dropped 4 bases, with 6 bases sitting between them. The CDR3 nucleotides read TGTGCCAGCAGGTCTATCTATGGCTACACCTTC. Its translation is CASRSIYGYTF.

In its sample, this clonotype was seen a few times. CDR3 amino acids: CASRIGGGLSYNEQFF. The CDR3, as DNA: TGTGCCAGCAGGATTGGGGGGGGTTTATCGTACAATGAGCAGTTCTTC. This chain links TRBV27 with TRBJ2-1, with 7 bases identical to TRBD2. Germline V gene data show CDR1 as MNHEY and CDR2 as SMNVEV (reference sequence). The CDR3 has 16 amino acids. V was clipped by 6 bases and J by 4 bases; unmatched bases: 12.

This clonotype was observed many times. The CDR3 DNA reads as TGTGCCACCCAGGGGGTAGCCAAAAACATTCAGTACTTC. It yields the protein CATQGVAKNIQYF. The chain combines TRBV10-3 with TRBJ2-4, with 7 bases that match TRBD1. With 10 bases clipped from V and 0 bases from J, the junction kept 3 bases outside the gene matches. The CDR3 runs to 13 residues. CDR1 and CDR2 (germline): ENHRY, SYGVKD.

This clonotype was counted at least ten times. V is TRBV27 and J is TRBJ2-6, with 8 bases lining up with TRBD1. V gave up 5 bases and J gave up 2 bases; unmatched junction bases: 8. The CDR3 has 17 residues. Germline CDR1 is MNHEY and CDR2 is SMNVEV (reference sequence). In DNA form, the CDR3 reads TGTGCCAGCAGTCCGGGACAGGTGACGACTGGGGCCAACGTCCTGACTTTC. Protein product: CASSPGQVTTGANVLTF.

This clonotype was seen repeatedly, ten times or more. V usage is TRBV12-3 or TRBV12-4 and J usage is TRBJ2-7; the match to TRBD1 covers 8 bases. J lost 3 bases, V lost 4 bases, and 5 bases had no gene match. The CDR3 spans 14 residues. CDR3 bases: TGTGCCAGCAGTTCGGACAGGGCGCACTACGAGCAGTACTTC. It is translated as CASSSDRAHYEQYF.

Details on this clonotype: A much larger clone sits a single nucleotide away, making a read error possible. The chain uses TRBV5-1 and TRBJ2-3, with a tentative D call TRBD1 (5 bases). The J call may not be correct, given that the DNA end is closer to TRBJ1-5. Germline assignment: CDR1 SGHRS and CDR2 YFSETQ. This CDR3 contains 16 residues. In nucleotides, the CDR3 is TGCGCCAGCAGCTCGGGACTAGCGGGATACACAGATACGCAGCATTTT. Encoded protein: CASSSGLAGYTDTQHF.

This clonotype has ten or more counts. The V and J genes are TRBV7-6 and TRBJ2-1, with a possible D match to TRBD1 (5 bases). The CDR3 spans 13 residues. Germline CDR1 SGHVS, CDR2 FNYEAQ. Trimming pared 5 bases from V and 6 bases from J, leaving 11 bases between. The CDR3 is CASSRQPSNEQFF. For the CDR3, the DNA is TGTGCCAGCAGCCGACAGCCCTCCAATGAGCAGTTCTTC.

In DNA form, the CDR3 reads TGTGCCAGTAGTGCCTCCCGCCGGCGCCCGCCCTACGAGCAGTACTTC. This encodes CASSASRRRPPYEQYF. V and J are TRBV19 and TRBJ2-7, with unresolved D. The V end lost 5 bases, the J end lost 2 bases, and 19 bases lay between the germline ends. Germline CDR1 and CDR2: LNHDA and SQIVND (reference sequence). The CDR3 extends over 16 amino acids.

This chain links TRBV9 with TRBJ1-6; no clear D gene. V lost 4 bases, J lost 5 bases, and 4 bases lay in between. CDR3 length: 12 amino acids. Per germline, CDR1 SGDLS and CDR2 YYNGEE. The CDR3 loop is CASSRDNSPLHF. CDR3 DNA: TGTGCCAGCAGCCGGGATAATTCACCCCTCCACTTT.

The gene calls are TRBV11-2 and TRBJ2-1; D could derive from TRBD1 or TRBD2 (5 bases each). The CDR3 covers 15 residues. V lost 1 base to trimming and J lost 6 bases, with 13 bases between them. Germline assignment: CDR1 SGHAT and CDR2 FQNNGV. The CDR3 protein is CASSLGAGARNEQFF. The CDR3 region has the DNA TGTGCCAGCAGCTTAGGGGCCGGGGCCCGCAATGAGCAGTTCTTC.

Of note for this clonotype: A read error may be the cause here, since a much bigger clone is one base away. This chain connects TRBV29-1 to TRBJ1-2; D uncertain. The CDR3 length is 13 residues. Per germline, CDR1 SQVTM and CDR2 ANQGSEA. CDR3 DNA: TGCAGCGTTTCTTCAACACGCTTCTATGACTACACCTTC. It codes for CSVSSTRFYDYTF.

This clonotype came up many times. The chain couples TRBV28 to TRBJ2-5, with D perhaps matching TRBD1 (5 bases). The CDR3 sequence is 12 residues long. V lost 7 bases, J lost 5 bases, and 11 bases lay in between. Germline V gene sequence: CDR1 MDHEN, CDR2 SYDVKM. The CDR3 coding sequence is TGTGCCAGCACCGTAGGGGTGGAGACCCAGTACTTC. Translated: CASTVGVETQYF.

CDR3 protein: CASSPIRAVTPYEQYF. The CDR3 region has the DNA TGTGCCAGCAGTCCTATCAGGGCCGTAACCCCCTACGAGCAGTACTTC. The V call is TRBV6-5, the J call TRBJ2-7; TRBD1 is a possible D gene (5 bases). Trimming removed 5 bases from V and 2 bases from J, with 19 bases in between. The CDR3 extends over 16 amino acids. The germline CDR1 and CDR2 sequences are MNHEY and SVGAGI.

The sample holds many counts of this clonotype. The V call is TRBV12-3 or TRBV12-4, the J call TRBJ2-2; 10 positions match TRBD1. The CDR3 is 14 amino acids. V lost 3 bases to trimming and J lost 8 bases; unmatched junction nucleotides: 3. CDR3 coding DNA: TGTGCCAGCAGTTTGGGGGGACAGGGGGGGGAGCTGTTTTTT. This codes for CASSLGGQGGELFF.

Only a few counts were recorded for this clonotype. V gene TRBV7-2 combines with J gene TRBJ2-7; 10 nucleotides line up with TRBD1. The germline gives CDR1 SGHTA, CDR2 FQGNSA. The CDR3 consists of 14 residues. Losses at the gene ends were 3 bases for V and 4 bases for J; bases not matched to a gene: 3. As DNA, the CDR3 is TGTGCCAGCAGCTTGGACAGGGGGGGTTACGAGCAGTACTTC. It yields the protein CASSLDRGGYEQYF. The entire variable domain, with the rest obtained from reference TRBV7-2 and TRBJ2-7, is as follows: GAGVSQSPSNKVTEKGKDVELRCDPISGHTALYWYRQSLGQGLEFLIYFQGNSAPDKSGLPSDRFSAERTGGSVSTLTIQRTQQEDSAVYLCASSLDRGGYEQYFGPGTRLTVT.

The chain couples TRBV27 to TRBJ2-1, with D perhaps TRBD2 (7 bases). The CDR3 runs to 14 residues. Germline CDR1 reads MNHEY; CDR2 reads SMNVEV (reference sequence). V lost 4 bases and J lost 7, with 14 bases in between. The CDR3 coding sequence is TGTGCCAGCAGTTCGGGGGGCGCATTTAATGAGCAGTTCTTC. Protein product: CASSSGGAFNEQFF.

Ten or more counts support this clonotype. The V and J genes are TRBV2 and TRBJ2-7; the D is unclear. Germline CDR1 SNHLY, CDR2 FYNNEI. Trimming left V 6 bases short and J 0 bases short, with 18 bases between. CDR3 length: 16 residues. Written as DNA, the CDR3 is TGTGCCAGCAGGGATCTCTCGCGTGTAAGCTCCTACGAGCAGTACTTC. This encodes CASRDLSRVSSYEQYF.